The present entry profiles one T cell receptor beta chain with its context. Its cognate antigen has yet to be identified. No base quality information exists; no much larger clone differs at one position. This record belongs to a study of memory CD4+ T cells and cytomegalovirus serostatus (dated by TCRdb to 2018 to 2020). Regarding the study in general: The roughly 33 healthy Belgian adults in the cohort included 9 who were CMV seropositive and 24 who were CMV seronegative. To replicate a published TCR-based CMV serostatus classifier, the researchers sequenced the CD4+ memory TCRbeta repertoires of a Belgian cohort whose cytomegalovirus serostatus was known.

Genomic DNA was extracted from sorted cells with the Quick-DNA Microprep Kit. Amplification of TCRbeta DNA was done with the immunoSEQ hsTCRbeta kit, following the protocol from the manufacturer. An Illumina MiSeq instrument was used to sequence the TCRbeta libraries. The authors' pipeline ran thus. Removing out-of-frame sequences left approximately 2,000,000 distinct TCRbeta sequences, an average of roughly 63,000 per individual. Each individual was scored using the number of 150 to 200 previously reported CMV-associated TCRbeta sequences that the individual carried and the total number of productive distinct TCRbeta sequences. A beta-binomial model was reimplemented in Python, and scikit-learn random forests with default parameters were trained on data from the US cohort. On the Belgian cohort, classifier performance was reported as the median AUC, along with percentile confidence intervals, across 10,000 bootstrap iterations. TCRdb's version of the immuneACCESS table is confined to in-frame rearrangements and falls short of the full clone set. An unresolved V gene accounts for under half of the shortfall where checked; the remainder is of unknown origin. The V and J calls and clone size were taken over from that table, and D and trimming were inferred from the DNA. The sample table shows about 50,000 clones, and 75% to 85% are seen once. 0.65% to 0.85% of the sample is taken by the ten largest.

The CDR3 contains 15 residues, cysteine and phenylalanine counted. The read is trimmed to its CDR3 DNA, 45 bases read in frame from base 1. The germline V and J ends show losses of 5 bases and 7 bases respectively, and no gene match explains 7 bases of the junction. Reading the germline V gene gives CDR1 SGHVS and CDR2 FNYEAQ. A FACSAria II was used to sort memory CD4+ T cells, defined as single viable CD3+CD4+CD8-CD45RO+ cells. CMV serostatus was determined using a Roche Elecsys assay that detects serum IgG against CMV pp150, pp28, p38 and p52. Once the samples were thawed, total CD4+ T cells were enriched through positive selection using CD4 magnetic microbeads. The samples came from a separate study whose specific focus was interrogating the CD4+ T cell memory repertoire. Peripheral blood mononuclear cells were isolated and cryopreserved according to standard operating procedures, and serum was stored at -80 degrees C. Staining used CD3-PerCP (BW264/56), CD4-APC (RPA-T4), CD45RO-PE (UCHT1) and CD8-Pacific Orange (3B5) antibodies, with Sytox blue excluding non-viable cells.

Summary of the overall study and its limitations: CMV serostatus prediction reached a median bootstrapped AUC of approximately 0.95 with the original framework and 0.9 to 0.93 with a US-trained random forest. The results were read as suggesting that the CMV-associated TCR signature is, for the most part, present in the CD4+ memory repertoire. Unlike the original study, which covered naive and memory CD4+ and CD8+ populations, the Belgian study sequenced only CD4+CD45RO+ memory cells. Among the 160 or so previously reported CMV-associated TCRbeta sequences, 67 showed up in the CD4+ memory repertoires, with each one found in between one and five individuals. A median bootstrapped AUC of around 0.95 with a 95% CI of 0.76-1.00 was achieved on the Belgian cohort by the original-framework classifier.

The sequence came from an adult in good health and CMV-seronegative. The sequencing input was memory CD4+ T cells from blood. Recombination connected TRBV7-6 to TRBJ2-3; a stretch of 12 junction bases matches TRBD2. Here the CDR3 is given as CASSITTSGSNTQYF. The DNA sequence is given as TGTGCCAGCAGCATTACGACTAGCGGGAGTAATACGCAGTATTTT.